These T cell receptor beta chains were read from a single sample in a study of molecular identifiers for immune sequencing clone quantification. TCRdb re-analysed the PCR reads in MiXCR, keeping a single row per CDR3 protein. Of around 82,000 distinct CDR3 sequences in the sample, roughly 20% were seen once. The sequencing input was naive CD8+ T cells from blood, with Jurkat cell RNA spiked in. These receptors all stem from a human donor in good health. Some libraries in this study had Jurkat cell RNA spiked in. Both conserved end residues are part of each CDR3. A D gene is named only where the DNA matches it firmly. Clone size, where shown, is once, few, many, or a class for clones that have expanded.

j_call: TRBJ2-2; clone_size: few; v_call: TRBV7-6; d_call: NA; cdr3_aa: CASSLEFGLASLSNTGELFF; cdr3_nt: TGTGCCAGCAGCTTAGAATTCGGGCTAGCGTCCCTCTCGAACACCGGGGAGCTGTTTTTT
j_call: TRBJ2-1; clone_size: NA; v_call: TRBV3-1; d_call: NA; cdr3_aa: CASSQDPGFYNEQFF; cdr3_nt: TGTGCCAGCAGCCAAGATCCGGGCTTCTACAATGAGCAGTTCTTC
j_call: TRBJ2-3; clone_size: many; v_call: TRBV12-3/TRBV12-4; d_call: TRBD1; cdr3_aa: CASNPTGVTDTQYF; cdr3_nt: TGTGCCAGCAACCCAACAGGGGTCACAGATACGCAGTATTTT
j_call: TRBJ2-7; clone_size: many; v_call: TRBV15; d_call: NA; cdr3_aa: CATSEDRTYEQYF; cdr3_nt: TGTGCCACCAGCGAGGACAGAACTTACGAGCAGTACTTC
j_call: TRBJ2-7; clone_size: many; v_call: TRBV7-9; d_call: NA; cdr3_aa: CASSPSGFEEQYF; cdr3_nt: TGTGCCAGCAGCCCCTCAGGTTTTGAGGAGCAGTACTTC
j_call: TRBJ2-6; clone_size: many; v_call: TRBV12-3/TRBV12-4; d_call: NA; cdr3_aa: CASSLAAPGANVLTF; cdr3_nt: TGTGCCAGCAGTTTAGCGGCCCCTGGGGCCAACGTCCTGACTTTC
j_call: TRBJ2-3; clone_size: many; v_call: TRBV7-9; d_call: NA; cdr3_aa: CASSPIEQALLGADTQYF; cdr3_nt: TGTGCCAGCAGCCCGATTGAACAGGCCCTCCTCGGGGCAGATACGCAGTATTTT
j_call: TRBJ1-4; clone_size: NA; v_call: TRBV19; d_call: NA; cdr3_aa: CATTGVLNEKLFF; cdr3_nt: TGTGCCACCACCGGGGTCCTCAATGAAAAACTGTTTTTT
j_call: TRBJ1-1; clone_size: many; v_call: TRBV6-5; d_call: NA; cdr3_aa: CASSYGHNTEAFF; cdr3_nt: TGTGCCAGCAGTTACGGGCATAACACTGAAGCTTTCTTT
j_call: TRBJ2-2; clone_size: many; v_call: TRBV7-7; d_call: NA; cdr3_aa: CASSLAGSGELFF; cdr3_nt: TGTGCCAGCAGCTTAGCGGGGAGTGGGGAGCTGTTTTTT
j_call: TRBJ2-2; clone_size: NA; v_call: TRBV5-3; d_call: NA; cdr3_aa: CASSLDGPDGTHGFF; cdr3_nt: TGTGCCAGCAGCTTGGACGGCCCAGATGGGACCCATGGGTTTTTT
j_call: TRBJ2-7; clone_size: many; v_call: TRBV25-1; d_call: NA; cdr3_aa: CASSEPSDSNDEQYF; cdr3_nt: TGTGCCAGCAGTGAACCCTCGGACAGTAACGACGAGCAGTACTTC
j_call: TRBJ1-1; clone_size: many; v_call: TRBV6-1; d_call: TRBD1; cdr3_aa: CASSGGGTGWTPEAFF; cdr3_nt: TGTGCCAGCAGTGGAGGGGGGACAGGGTGGACGCCTGAAGCTTTCTTT
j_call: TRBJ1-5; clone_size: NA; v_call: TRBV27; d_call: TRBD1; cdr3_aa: CASSMGTDGNRPQHF; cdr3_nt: TGTGCCAGCAGCATGGGGACAGACGGCAATCGGCCCCAGCATTTT
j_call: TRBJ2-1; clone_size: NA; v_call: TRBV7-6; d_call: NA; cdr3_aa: CASGLRPSSYNEQFF; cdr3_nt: TGTGCCAGCGGCTTGAGGCCGAGCTCCTACAATGAGCAGTTCTTC
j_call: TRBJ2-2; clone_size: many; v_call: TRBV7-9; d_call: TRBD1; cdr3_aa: CASSSRTGDTGELFF; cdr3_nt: TGTGCCAGCAGCTCCCGGACAGGTGACACCGGGGAGCTGTTTTTT
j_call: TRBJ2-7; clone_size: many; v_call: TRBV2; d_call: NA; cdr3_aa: CASSELAGSSYEQYF; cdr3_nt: TGTGCCAGCAGTGAACTCGCGGGTTCTTCCTACGAGCAGTACTTC
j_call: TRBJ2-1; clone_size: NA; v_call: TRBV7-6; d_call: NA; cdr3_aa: CASSLTRSMEQFF; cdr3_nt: TGTGCCAGCAGCTTAACTAGGAGCATGGAGCAGTTCTTC
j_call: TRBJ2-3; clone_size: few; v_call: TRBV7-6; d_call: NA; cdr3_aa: CASSLKGLNADTQYF; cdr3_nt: TGTGCCAGCAGCTTGAAGGGGTTGAACGCAGATACGCAGTATTTT
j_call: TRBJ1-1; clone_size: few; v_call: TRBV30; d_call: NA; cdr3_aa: CAWSGSTEAFF; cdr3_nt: TGTGCCTGGAGTGGGAGCACTGAAGCTTTCTTT
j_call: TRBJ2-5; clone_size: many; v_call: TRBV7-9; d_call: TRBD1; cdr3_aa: CASTVWDRGIETQYF; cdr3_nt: TGTGCCAGCACCGTTTGGGACAGGGGGATTGAGACCCAGTACTTC
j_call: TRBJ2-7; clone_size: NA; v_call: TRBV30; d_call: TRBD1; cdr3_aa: CAWSVGTGDFYEQYF; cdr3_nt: TGTGCCTGGAGTGTAGGGACAGGAGATTTCTACGAGCAGTACTTC
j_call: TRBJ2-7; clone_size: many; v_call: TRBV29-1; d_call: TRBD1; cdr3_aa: CSATGTGSEQYF; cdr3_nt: TGCAGCGCTACCGGGACAGGGAGCGAGCAGTACTTC
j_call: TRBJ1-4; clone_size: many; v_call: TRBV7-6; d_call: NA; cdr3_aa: CASSLGRREKLFF; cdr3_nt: TGTGCCAGCAGCTTGGGCAGGCGCGAAAAACTGTTTTTT
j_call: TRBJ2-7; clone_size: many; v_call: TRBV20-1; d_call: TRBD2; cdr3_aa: CSARAALADYEQYF; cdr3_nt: TGCAGTGCTAGAGCGGCTCTAGCGGACTACGAGCAGTACTTC
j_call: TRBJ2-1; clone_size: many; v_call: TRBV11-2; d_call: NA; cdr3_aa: CASSLEGNNEQFF; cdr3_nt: TGTGCCAGCAGCTTAGAGGGCAACAATGAGCAGTTCTTC
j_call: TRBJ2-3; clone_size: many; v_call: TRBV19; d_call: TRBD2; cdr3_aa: CASSTRLATTDTQYF; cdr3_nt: TGTGCCAGTAGTACCAGACTAGCAACCACAGATACGCAGTATTTT
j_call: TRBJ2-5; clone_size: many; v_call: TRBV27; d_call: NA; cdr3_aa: CASSFGKETQYF; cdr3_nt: TGTGCCAGCAGTTTCGGCAAAGAGACCCAGTACTTC
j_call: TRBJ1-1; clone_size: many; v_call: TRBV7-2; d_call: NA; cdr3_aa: CASSFRTGLRTEAFF; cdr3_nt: TGTGCCAGCAGCTTCCGAACAGGGCTTAGAACTGAAGCTTTCTTT
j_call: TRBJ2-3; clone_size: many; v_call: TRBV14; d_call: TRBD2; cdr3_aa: CASSLTLAGAWDTQYF; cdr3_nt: TGTGCCAGCAGCCTCACACTAGCGGGGGCGTGGGATACGCAGTATTTT
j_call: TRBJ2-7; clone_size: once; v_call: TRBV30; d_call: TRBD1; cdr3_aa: CAWSTGVEQYF; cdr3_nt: TGTGCCTGGAGTACAGGGGTCGAGCAGTACTTC
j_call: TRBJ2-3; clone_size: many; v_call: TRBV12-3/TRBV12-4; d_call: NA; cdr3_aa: CASSLVPDTDTQYF; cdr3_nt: TGTGCCAGCAGTTTAGTCCCCGACACAGATACGCAGTATTTT
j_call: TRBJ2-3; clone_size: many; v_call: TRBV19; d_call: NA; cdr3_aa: CASSISWGLGLTDTQYF; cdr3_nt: TGTGCCAGTAGCATTTCCTGGGGGTTGGGTCTTACAGATACGCAGTATTTT
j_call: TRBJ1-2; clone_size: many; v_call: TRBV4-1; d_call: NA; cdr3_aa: CASSQDRGYGYTF; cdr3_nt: TGCGCCAGCAGCCAAGACAGGGGCTATGGCTACACCTTC
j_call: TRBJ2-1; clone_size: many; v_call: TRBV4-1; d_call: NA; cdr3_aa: CASSQQSRGTYNEQFF; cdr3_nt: TGCGCCAGCAGCCAACAGAGCAGGGGAACCTACAATGAGCAGTTCTTC
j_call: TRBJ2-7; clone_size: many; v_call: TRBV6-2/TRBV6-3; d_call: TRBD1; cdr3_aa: CASSNPRQGYEQYF; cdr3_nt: TGTGCCAGCAGCAACCCACGACAGGGCTACGAGCAGTACTTC
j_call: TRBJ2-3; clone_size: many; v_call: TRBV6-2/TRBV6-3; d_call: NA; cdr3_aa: CASSYGPGLDTQYF; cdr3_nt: TGTGCCAGCAGTTACGGTCCGGGTCTAGATACGCAGTATTTT
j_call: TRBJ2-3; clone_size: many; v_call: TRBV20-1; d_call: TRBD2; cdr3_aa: CSARDLELAGVTQYF; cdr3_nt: TGCAGTGCTAGAGATCTCGAACTAGCGGGAGTTACGCAGTATTTT
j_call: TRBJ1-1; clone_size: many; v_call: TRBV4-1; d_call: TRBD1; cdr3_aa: CASSQPGQGILNTEAFF; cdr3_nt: TGCGCCAGCAGCCAACCCGGACAGGGGATATTGAACACTGAAGCTTTCTTT
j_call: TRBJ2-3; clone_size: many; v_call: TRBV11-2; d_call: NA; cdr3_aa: CASSVSADAQYF; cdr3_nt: TGTGCCAGCAGCGTCAGCGCAGATGCGCAGTATTTT
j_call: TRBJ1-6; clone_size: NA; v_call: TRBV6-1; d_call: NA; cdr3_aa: CASSEGGGWDNSPLHF; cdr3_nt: TGTGCCAGCAGTGAAGGAGGCGGATGGGATAATTCACCCCTCCACTTT
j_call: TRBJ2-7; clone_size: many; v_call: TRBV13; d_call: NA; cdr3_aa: CASSLGHGVEQYF; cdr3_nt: TGTGCCAGCAGCTTAGGCCACGGGGTCGAGCAGTACTTC
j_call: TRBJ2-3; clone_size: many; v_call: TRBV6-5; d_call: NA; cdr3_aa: CATKFGDTQYF; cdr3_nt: TGTGCCACCAAGTTCGGGGATACGCAGTATTTT
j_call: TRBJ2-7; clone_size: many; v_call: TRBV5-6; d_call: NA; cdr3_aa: CASSLAGLEQYF; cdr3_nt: TGTGCCAGCAGCTTGGCAGGGCTCGAGCAGTACTTC
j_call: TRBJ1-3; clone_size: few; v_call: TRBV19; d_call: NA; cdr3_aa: CASSGPFSGNTTYF; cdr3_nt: TGTGCCAGTTCTGGACCTTTCTCTGGAAACACCACATATTTT
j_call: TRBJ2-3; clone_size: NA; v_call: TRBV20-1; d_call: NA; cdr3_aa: CSASRDTQYF; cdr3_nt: TGCAGTGCAAGCAGAGATACGCAGTATTTT
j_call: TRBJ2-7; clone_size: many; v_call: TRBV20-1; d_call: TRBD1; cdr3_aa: CSARGTQGYEQYF; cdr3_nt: TGCAGTGCTAGGGGTACACAGGGGTACGAGCAGTACTTC
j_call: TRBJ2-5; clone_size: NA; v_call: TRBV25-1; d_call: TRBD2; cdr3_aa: CASSEFSRELVSLETQYF; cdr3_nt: TGTGCCAGCAGTGAATTTTCGCGGGAGTTAGTATCGTTGGAGACCCAGTACTTC
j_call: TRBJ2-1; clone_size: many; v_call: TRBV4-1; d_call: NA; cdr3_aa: CASSQESPHEQFF; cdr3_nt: TGCGCCAGCAGCCAAGAGTCCCCGCATGAGCAGTTCTTC
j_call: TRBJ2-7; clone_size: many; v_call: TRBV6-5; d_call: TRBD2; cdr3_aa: CASSPLSVSSGVYEQYF; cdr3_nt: TGTGCCAGCAGCCCACTTTCTGTGAGTAGCGGGGTCTACGAGCAGTACTTC
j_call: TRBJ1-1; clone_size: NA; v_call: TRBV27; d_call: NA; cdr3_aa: CASSLSKNTEAFF; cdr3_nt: TGTGCCAGCAGTTTATCGAAGAACACTGAAGCTTTCTTT
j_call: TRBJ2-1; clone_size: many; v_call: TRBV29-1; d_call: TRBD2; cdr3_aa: CSVALRGGRYNEQFF; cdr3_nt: TGCAGCGTTGCCCTTCGGGGGGGCAGGTACAATGAGCAGTTCTTC